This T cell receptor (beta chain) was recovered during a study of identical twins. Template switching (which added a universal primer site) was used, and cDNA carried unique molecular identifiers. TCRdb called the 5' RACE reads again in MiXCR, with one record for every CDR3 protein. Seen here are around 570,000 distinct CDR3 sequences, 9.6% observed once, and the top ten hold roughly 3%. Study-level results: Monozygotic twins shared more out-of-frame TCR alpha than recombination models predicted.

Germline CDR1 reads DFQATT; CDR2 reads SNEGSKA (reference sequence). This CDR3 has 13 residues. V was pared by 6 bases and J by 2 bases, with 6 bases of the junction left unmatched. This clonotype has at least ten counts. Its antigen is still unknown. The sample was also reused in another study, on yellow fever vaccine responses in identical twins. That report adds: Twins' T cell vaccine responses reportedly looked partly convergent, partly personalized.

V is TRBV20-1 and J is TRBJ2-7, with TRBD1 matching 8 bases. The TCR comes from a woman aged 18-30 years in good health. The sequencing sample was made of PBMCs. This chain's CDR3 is CSAPGTGTYEQYF. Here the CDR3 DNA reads TGCAGTGCACCGGGGACAGGAACCTACGAGCAGTACTTC.